These T cell receptor beta chains were read from a single sample in a study of blood T cells in healthy people across ages. One entry per CDR3 protein, called by TCRdb with MiXCR from the 5' RACE reads. The table lists over a million distinct CDR3 sequences, roughly 40% of them singletons. The specimen was blood. The receptors derive from a woman aged 18-29 years in good health. Both conserved end residues are part of each CDR3. The order of the fields is V gene, clone size, D gene, J gene, CDR3 protein, CDR3 DNA. D genes are given only for firm matches. Some rows mark clone size as missing; the rest say once, few, many or name a class of expanded clone.

>TRBV7-9|NA|NA|TRBJ2-3
CASSLGINRDVTDTQYF
TGTGCCAGCAGCTTAGGAATTAACAGGGACGTCACAGATACGCAGTATTTT
>TRBV7-2|few|TRBD2|TRBJ2-2
CASSQERGVSGELFF
TGTGCCAGCAGCCAAGAGCGGGGTGTCAGCGGGGAGCTGTTTTTT
>TRBV6-5|NA|TRBD1|TRBJ1-2
CASSHRDRDGYTF
TGTGCCAGCAGTCACAGGGACAGGGATGGCTACACCTTC
>TRBV30|NA|NA|TRBJ2-3
CAWVPGFADTQYF
TGTGCCTGGGTACCGGGATTTGCAGATACGCAGTATTTT
>TRBV28|NA|NA|TRBJ2-7
CASSAGTNYNEQYF
TGTGCCAGCAGTGCCGGGACAAACTACAATGAGCAGTACTTC
>TRBV7-6|NA|NA|TRBJ1-1
CASSLGFLNTEAFF
TGTGCCAGCAGCTTAGGCTTCCTGAACACTGAAGCTTTCTTT
>TRBV10-3|few|NA|TRBJ2-3
CAISPPSTDTQYF
TGTGCCATCTCCCCTCCTAGCACAGATACGCAGTATTTT
>TRBV9|NA|NA|TRBJ1-2
CASSVEGWAANNNYGYTF
TGTGCCAGCAGCGTAGAGGGTTGGGCCGCAAATAATAACTATGGCTACACCTTC
>TRBV6-1|few|TRBD2|TRBJ2-7
CASKASGREGSHEQYF
TGTGCCAGCAAGGCTAGCGGGAGGGAGGGATCCCACGAGCAGTACTTC
>TRBV15|few|NA|TRBJ1-6
CATSREQQASSYNSPLHF
TGTGCCACCAGCAGAGAACAACAGGCGAGCTCCTATAATTCACCCCTCCACTTT
>TRBV25-1|NA|NA|TRBJ2-3
CASSEPDPRTDTQYF
TGTGCCAGCAGTGAGCCCGATCCGCGGACAGATACGCAGTATTTT
>TRBV15|NA|NA|TRBJ2-7
CATSRGFYEQYF
TGTGCCACCAGCAGAGGATTCTACGAGCAGTACTTC
>TRBV27|NA|NA|TRBJ2-7
CASSAVVGDLYEQYF
TGTGCCAGCAGCGCCGTGGTAGGGGACCTCTACGAGCAGTACTTC
>TRBV14|NA|NA|TRBJ1-5
CASSQDSLGQGCNQPQHF
TGTGCCAGCAGTCAAGATTCTCTCGGTCAGGGGTGTAATCAGCCCCAGCATTTT
>TRBV28|few|TRBD2|TRBJ2-5
CASGKLRLAGKLETQYF
TGTGCCAGCGGGAAACTGAGACTAGCGGGGAAATTGGAGACCCAGTACTTC
>TRBV25-1|few|TRBD1|TRBJ1-6
CASAGQANSPLHF
TGTGCCAGCGCGGGACAGGCTAATTCACCCCTCCACTTT
>TRBV10-2|few|NA|TRBJ2-4
CASSEPTLAKNIQYF
TGCGCCAGCAGTGAGCCTACATTAGCCAAAAACATTCAGTACTTC
>TRBV12-3/TRBV12-4|many|NA|TRBJ1-5
CASSWGNQPQHF
TGTGCCAGCAGTTGGGGCAATCAGCCCCAGCATTTT
>TRBV6-1|few|TRBD2|TRBJ2-7
CASSEATSGDFSYEQYF
TGTGCCAGCAGTGAAGCGACTAGCGGGGACTTCTCCTACGAGCAGTACTTC
>TRBV2|few|NA|TRBJ2-3
CASRRTALDPTDTQYF
TGTGCCAGCAGGAGGACTGCATTAGACCCTACAGATACGCAGTATTTT
>TRBV7-2|NA|TRBD2|TRBJ2-7
CASSLRAGGSSYEQYF
TGTGCCAGCAGCTTACGAGCGGGGGGGAGCTCCTACGAGCAGTACTTC
>TRBV5-1|NA|TRBD2|TRBJ2-1
CASSPVGVAGGHEQFF
TGCGCCAGCAGCCCGGTGGGGGTAGCGGGGGGGCATGAGCAGTTCTTC
>TRBV7-9|few|NA|TRBJ1-2
CASSSTGGGNYGYTF
TGTGCCAGCAGCTCCACCGGCGGGGGCAACTATGGCTACACCTTC
>TRBV6-1|few|NA|TRBJ1-2
CASSDLGVRKGYTF
TGTGCCAGCAGTGATTTAGGGGTTCGAAAAGGCTACACCTTC
>TRBV20-1|once|NA|TRBJ2-1
CSARDSLQGEQFF
TGCAGTGCTAGAGATTCGCTCCAGGGTGAGCAGTTCTTC
>TRBV20-1|many|NA|TRBJ1-6
CSATIGPNNSPLHF
TGCAGTGCTACGATTGGGCCCAATAATTCACCCCTCCACTTT
>TRBV30|NA|TRBD2|TRBJ2-3
CACPSGFTDTQYF
TGTGCCTGCCCTAGCGGGTTCACAGATACGCAGTATTTT
>TRBV11-2|NA|TRBD2|TRBJ2-7
CASSRLARDDEQYF
TGTGCCAGCAGCAGACTAGCGAGAGACGACGAGCAGTACTTC
>TRBV5-1|many|NA|TRBJ2-5
CASRPNQETQYF
TGCGCCAGCAGGCCTAACCAAGAGACCCAGTACTTC
>TRBV29-1|few|TRBD2|TRBJ2-1
CSFAGLAGGRGEQFF
TGCAGCTTCGCGGGACTAGCGGGGGGGAGGGGTGAGCAGTTCTTC
>TRBV5-1|few|NA|TRBJ2-1
CASSYVLNEQFF
TGCGCCAGCAGTTACGTCCTAAATGAGCAGTTCTTC
>TRBV2|NA|NA|TRBJ2-4
CASSVHYYITGWRWGWGKRDIQYF
TGTGCCAGCAGTGTTCATTATTATATTACAGGGTGGCGATGGGGATGGGGGAAAAGGGACATTCAGTACTTC
>TRBV29-1|many|TRBD1|TRBJ2-7
CSVDRDRDEQYF
TGCAGCGTGGACCGGGACAGGGACGAGCAGTACTTC
>TRBV20-1|NA|TRBD1|TRBJ2-7
CSAPGQGGTYEQYF
TGCAGTGCGCCAGGACAGGGGGGAACCTACGAGCAGTACTTC
>TRBV11-2|once|TRBD1|TRBJ1-6
CASSTLTGKNSPLHF
TGTGCCAGCAGCACCCTGACAGGGAAGAATTCACCCCTCCACTTT
>TRBV6-5|NA|NA|TRBJ1-2
CASSYDLDTYYTF
TGTGCCAGCAGTTACGATTTGGACACTTACTACACCTTC
>TRBV7-3|NA|TRBD1|TRBJ2-1
CASSKGQGAIYEQFF
TGTGCCAGCAGCAAGGGACAGGGGGCGATTTATGAGCAGTTCTTC
>TRBV29-1|many|TRBD1|TRBJ2-3
CSVVRTGYTDTQYF
TGCAGCGTTGTGCGGACAGGGTACACAGATACGCAGTATTTT
>TRBV6-7|NA|TRBD2|TRBJ2-5
CASSPRLAGHQETQYF
TGTGCCAGCAGTCCGAGACTAGCGGGCCACCAAGAGACCCAGTACTTC
>TRBV10-3|few|TRBD1|TRBJ1-2
CAISSPGQGSGYTF
TGTGCCATCAGCAGCCCGGGACAGGGCTCTGGCTACACCTTC
>TRBV7-6|few|NA|TRBJ2-5
CASTSPDQTQYF
TGTGCCAGCACCTCCCCTGATCAGACCCAGTACTTC
>TRBV4-1|NA|NA|TRBJ2-7
CASSQDSRTDYEQYF
TGCGCCAGCAGCCAAGATTCCCGGACAGACTACGAGCAGTACTTC